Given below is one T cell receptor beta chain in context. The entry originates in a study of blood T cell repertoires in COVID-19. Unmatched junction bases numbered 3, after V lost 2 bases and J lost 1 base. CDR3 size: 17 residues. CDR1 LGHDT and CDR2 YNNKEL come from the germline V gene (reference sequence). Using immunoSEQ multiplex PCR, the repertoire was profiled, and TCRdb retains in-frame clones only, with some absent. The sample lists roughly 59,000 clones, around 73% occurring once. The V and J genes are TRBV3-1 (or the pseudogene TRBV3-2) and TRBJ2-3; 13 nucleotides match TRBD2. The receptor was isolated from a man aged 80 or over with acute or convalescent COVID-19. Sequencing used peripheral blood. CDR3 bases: TGTGCCAGCAGCCAACCTGGGACTAGCGGGGGCACAGATACGCAGTATTTT. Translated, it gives CASSQPGTSGGTDTQYF.